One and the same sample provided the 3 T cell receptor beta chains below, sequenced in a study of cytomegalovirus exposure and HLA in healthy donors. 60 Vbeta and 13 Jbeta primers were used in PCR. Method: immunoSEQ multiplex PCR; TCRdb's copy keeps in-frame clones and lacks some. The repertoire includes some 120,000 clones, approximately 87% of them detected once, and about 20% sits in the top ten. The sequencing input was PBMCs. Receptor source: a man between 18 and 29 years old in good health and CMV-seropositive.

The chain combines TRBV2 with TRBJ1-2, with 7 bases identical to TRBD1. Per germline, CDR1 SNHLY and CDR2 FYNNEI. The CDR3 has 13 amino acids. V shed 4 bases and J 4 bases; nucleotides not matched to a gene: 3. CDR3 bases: TGTGCCAGCAGTGGGGACAGAACCTATGGCTACACCTTC. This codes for CASSGDRTYGYTF.

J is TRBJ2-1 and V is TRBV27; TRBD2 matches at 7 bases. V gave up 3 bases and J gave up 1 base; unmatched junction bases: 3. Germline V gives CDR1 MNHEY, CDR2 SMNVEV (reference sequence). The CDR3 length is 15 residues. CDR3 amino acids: CASSFGLVSYNEQFF. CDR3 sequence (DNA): TGTGCCAGCAGTTTCGGACTAGTGTCCTACAATGAGCAGTTCTTC.

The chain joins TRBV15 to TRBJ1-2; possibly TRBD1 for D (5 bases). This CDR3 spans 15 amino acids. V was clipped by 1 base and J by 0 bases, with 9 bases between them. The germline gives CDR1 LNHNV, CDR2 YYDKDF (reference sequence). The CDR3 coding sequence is TGTGCCACCAGCAGAGCTGGGGCGGCTAACTATGGCTACACCTTC. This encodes CATSRAGAANYGYTF.